This T cell receptor beta chain emerged from a study of monozygotic twins with inflammatory bowel disease. Reprocessing the 5' RACE reads, TCRdb reports a single entry for every CDR3 protein and omits DNA. This sample's clone table lists about 200,000 distinct CDR3 sequences. This receptor was obtained from a human donor with ulcerative colitis or Crohn's disease, or a healthy co-twin of an affected twin (not recorded which). The sequenced material came from blood.

CDR3 sequence: CASSSSRQGTQYF. V usage is TRBV5-1 and J usage is TRBJ2-5; no DNA is available, so the TRBD1 call from TCRdb remains unchecked. Germline V gene data show CDR1 as SGHRS and CDR2 as YFSETQ. This CDR3 comprises 13 residues.